These 13 T cell receptor beta chains were all obtained from the same sample, sequenced in a study of cytomegalovirus exposure and HLA in healthy donors. The PCR was carried out with 60 Vbeta primers and 13 Jbeta primers. The assay was immunoSEQ multiplex PCR, and TCRdb's table has in-frame clones only and misses some. The table includes under 250,000 clones, around three quarters detected once. What was sequenced was PBMCs. The source of these receptors is a man younger than 40 in good health and CMV-seronegative.

J is TRBJ2-7 and V is TRBV18, with D unresolved. Germline CDR1 and CDR2: KGHSH and LQKENI. V dropped 2 bases and J dropped 0 bases, with 8 bases sitting between them. The CDR3 consists of 14 residues. The DNA of the CDR3 is TGTGCCAGCTCACCAGCGAGGAGCTCCTACGAGCAGTACTTC. Translated: CASSPARSSYEQYF.

This chain uses TRBV5-1 with TRBJ2-3, with TRBD2 identical over 8 bases. V was pared by 6 bases and J by 2 bases, with 5 bases of the junction left unmatched. This CDR3 comprises 14 residues. Germline-derived CDR1 and CDR2 are SGHRS and YFSETQ. The CDR3 DNA reads as TGCGCCAGCACTCCGGGGGGGCCCACAGATACGCAGTATTTT. As protein: CASTPGGPTDTQYF.

This clone was observed a few times. The chain carries TRBV5-1 and TRBJ1-2; 7 nucleotides match TRBD1. Germline trimming cut 4 bases from V and 8 bases from J; bases unmatched to any gene: 14. The CDR3 has 15 residues. Germline CDR1 reads SGHRS; CDR2 reads YFSETQ. The CDR3 spells CASSHGTVGRLGYTF. In nucleotides, the CDR3 is TGCGCCAGCAGCCACGGGACAGTCGGACGGTTGGGCTACACCTTC.

The rearrangement links TRBV7-3 to TRBJ2-7; D is unresolved. Trimming pared 5 bases from V and 3 bases from J, leaving 17 bases between. The CDR3 consists of 15 residues. The V gene's germline CDR1 is SGHTA and CDR2 FQGTGA. CDR3 nucleotides: TGTGCCAGCAGCGCATCACCGGGTCCTATCTACGAGCAGTACTTC. This sequence encodes CASSASPGPIYEQYF. Looking up the rest from reference TRBV7-3 and TRBJ2-7 gives the full variable domain: GAGVSQTPSNKVTEKGKYVELRCDPISGHTALYWYRQSLGQGPEFLIYFQGTGAADDSGLPNDRFFAVRPEGSVSTLKIQRTERGDSAVYLCASSASPGPIYEQYFGPGTRLTVT.

In its sample, this clone was seen a few times. This sequence joins TRBV6-6 and TRBJ1-1; no firm D call. This CDR3 is built from 14 residues. The V gene lost 0 bases and the J gene lost 3 bases, with 8 bases spanning the gap. CDR1 and CDR2 from the germline V gene are MNHNY and SVGAGI (reference sequence). CDR3 DNA sequence: TGTGCCAGCAGTTACTCGATACAAGACACTGAAGCTTTCTTT. Protein product: CASSYSIQDTEAFF.

This clone was seen once. This chain joins TRBV7-9 and TRBJ1-4, with a possible D match to TRBD1 (5 bases). The germline CDR1 and CDR2 sequences are SEHNR and FQNEAQ (reference sequence). CDR3 length equals 15 residues. Deletions cut 1 base from V and 4 bases from J, with 10 bases between. The CDR3 bases are TGTGCCAGCAGCTTAGAAGGGGCATATAATGAAAAACTGTTTTTT. Translation: CASSLEGAYNEKLFF.

This clone was seen only once. The gene calls are TRBV5-1 and TRBJ2-1, with 8 bases aligning to TRBD2. The CDR3 has 15 residues. Germline assignment: CDR1 SGHRS and CDR2 YFSETQ. Germline trimming cut 1 base from V and 5 bases from J; bases unmatched to any gene: 5. The CDR3, as DNA: TGCGCCAGCAGCTTGACAGCGGGAGTCCACAATGAGCAGTTCTTC. This encodes CASSLTAGVHNEQFF.

In nucleotides, the CDR3 is TGTGCCAGCAGTACCCACGAACAGGGGAGCTACGAGCAGTACTTC. It specifies CASSTHEQGSYEQYF. The chain uses TRBV28 and TRBJ2-7, with TRBD1 matching 7 bases. This CDR3 comprises 15 residues. With V trimmed by 5 bases and J by 3 bases, 10 bases remained unmatched. Germline V gene data show CDR1 as MDHEN and CDR2 as SYDVKM.

The genes are TRBV5-1 and TRBJ1-6; possibly TRBD1 for D (6 bases). The CDR3 runs 17 residues. Germline V gives CDR1 SGHRS, CDR2 YFSETQ. Trimming stripped 4 bases from V and 1 base from J, with 15 bases between. CDR3 in DNA: TGCGCCAGCAGCCTGACCGCTGGACAGTCCTATAATTCACCCCTCCACTTT. Its translation: CASSLTAGQSYNSPLHF. The whole variable domain, filled in from reference TRBV5-1 and TRBJ1-6, reads KAGVTQTPRYLIKTRGQQVTLSCSPISGHRSVSWYQQTPGQGLQFLFEYFSETQRNKGNFPGRFSGRQFSNSRSEMNVSTLELGDSALYLCASSLTAGQSYNSPLHFGNGTRLTVT.

This clone was detected many times. This sequence joins TRBV6-5 and TRBJ1-4; perhaps TRBD1 as D (6 bases). The CDR3 runs to 13 residues. Between the trimmed V and J ends, which lost 4 bases and 8 bases, there was a span of 11 bases. The germline CDR1 and CDR2 sequences are MNHEY and SVGAGI. CDR3 region: CASSLLGTEKLFF. DNA for the CDR3: TGTGCCAGCAGTTTACTCGGGACAGAAAAACTGTTTTTT.

This clone was seen only a few times. This chain uses TRBV28 with TRBJ1-2; TRBD1 aligns across 7 bases. The V gene's germline CDR1 is MDHEN and CDR2 SYDVKM. The CDR3 extends over 16 amino acids. V lost 5 bases to trimming and J lost 5 bases; unmatched junction nucleotides: 14. The DNA for the CDR3 is TGTGCCAGCAGTAGACAGGGTCTTGGGAAAACTTATGGCTACACCTTC. Amino acid sequence: CASSRQGLGKTYGYTF.

This chain connects TRBV27 to TRBJ2-7; 8 bases are a match to TRBD2. The CDR3 consists of 14 residues. The germline V gene has CDR1 MNHEY and CDR2 SMNVEV (reference sequence). Germline trimming cut 3 bases from V and 0 bases from J; bases unmatched to any gene: 1. CDR3 region: CASSFSGNSYEQYF. In DNA, the CDR3 is TGTGCCAGCAGTTTTAGCGGGAACTCCTACGAGCAGTACTTC.

The rearrangement uses TRBV6-4 and TRBJ2-2; perhaps TRBD1 as D (6 bases). The CDR3 is 15 amino acids. CDR1 MRHNA and CDR2 SNTAGT come from the germline V gene. Deletions cut 4 bases from V and 2 bases from J, with 11 bases between. The CDR3 here is CASSAKGQNTGELFF. The CDR3 DNA reads TGTGCCAGCAGTGCGAAGGGACAAAACACCGGGGAGCTGTTTTTT.